This T cell receptor beta chain was recovered during a study of T cell changes during pregnancy in multiple sclerosis. CDR3 size: 14 residues. Germline-derived CDR1 and CDR2 are MDHEN and SYDVKM. Unmatched junction bases numbered 9, after V lost 3 bases and J lost 8 bases. The table lists this clone with a few counts. The repertoire was sequenced with immunoSEQ multiplex PCR; TCRdb's copy has only in-frame clones and lacks some. The table includes roughly 50,000 clones, 92% detected once. The J gene is TRBJ1-2, the V gene TRBV28, with 7 bases fitting TRBD1. Sequenced material: CD4+ T cells from peripheral blood mononuclear cells, taken in the third trimester of pregnancy. This sequence originates from a female donor with multiple sclerosis, enrolled in a pregnancy study. Written as DNA, the CDR3 is TGTGCCAGCAGTTTGGGGACAGTCTATCCAGGCTACACCTTC. Amino acids: CASSLGTVYPGYTF.